This T cell receptor (beta chain) was sequenced for a study of blood T cell repertoires in COVID-19. Study background: The cDNA or gDNA used as material had been derived from T cells, B-cell-depleted T cells, or PBMCs.

Original data processing: Using reference gene primer amplification, nucleated cell counts were estimated. Clones were sequenced by immunoSEQ multiplex PCR, and TCRdb holds only the in-frame ones, with some missing. The DNA gave D and trimming, while V, J and clone size come from that table. Among about 36,000 clones, approximately 78% were seen once, and the ten largest hold approximately 30%. Trimming took 7 bases from V and 8 from J; bases not matched to a gene: 12. Germline CDR1 reads LGHNA; CDR2 reads YNFKEQ. The CDR3 spans 15 residues. V usage is TRBV4-2 and J usage is TRBJ2-1; 9 nucleotides align to TRBD2. The receptor comes from a man between 60 and 70 years old with acute or convalescent COVID-19. Sequenced: peripheral blood. As DNA, the CDR3 is TGTGCCAGCAACGAGGGGGGCGGGAGGGCCGATGAGCAGTTCTTC. Encoded protein: CASNEGGGRADEQFF.